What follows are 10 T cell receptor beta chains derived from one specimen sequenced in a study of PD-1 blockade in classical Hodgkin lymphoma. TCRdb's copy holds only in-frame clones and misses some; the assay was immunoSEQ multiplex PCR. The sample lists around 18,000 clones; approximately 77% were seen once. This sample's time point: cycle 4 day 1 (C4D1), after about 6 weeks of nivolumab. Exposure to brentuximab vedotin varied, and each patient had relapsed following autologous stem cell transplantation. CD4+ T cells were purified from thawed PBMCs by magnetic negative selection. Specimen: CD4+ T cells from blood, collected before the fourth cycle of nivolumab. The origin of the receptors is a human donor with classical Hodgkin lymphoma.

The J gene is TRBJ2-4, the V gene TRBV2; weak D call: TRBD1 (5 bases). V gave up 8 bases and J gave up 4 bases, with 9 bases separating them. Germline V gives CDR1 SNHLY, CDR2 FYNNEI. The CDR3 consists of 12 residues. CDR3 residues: CASVAGKNIQYF. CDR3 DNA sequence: TGTGCCAGCGTCGCAGGGAAAAACATTCAGTACTTC.

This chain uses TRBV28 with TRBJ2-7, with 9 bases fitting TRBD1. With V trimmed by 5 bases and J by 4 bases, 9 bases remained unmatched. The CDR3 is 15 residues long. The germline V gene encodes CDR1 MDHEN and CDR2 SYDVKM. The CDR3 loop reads CASSRSGTGTYEQYV. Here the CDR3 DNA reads TGTGCCAGCAGTCGCTCCGGGACAGGGACTTACGAGCAGTACGTC.

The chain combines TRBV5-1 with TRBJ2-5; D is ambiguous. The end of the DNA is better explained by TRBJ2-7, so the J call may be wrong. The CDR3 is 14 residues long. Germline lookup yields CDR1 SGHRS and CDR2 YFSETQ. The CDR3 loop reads CASSLVVSSYEQYF. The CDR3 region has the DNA TGCGCCAGCAGCTTGGTCGTCAGCTCCTACGAGCAGTACTTC.

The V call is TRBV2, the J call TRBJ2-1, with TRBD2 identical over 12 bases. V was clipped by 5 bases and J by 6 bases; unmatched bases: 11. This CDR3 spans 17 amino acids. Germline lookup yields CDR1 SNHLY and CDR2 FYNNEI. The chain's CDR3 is CASSPQLGLAGTNEQFF. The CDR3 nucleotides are TGTGCCAGCAGTCCTCAACTTGGACTAGCGGGAACCAATGAGCAGTTCTTC.

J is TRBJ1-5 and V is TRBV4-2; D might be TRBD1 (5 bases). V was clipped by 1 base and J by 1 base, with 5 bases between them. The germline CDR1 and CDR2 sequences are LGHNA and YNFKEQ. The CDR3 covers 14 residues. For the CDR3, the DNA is TGTGCCAGCAGCCAAGGGGACAGCAATCAGCCCCAGCATTTT. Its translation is CASSQGDSNQPQHF.

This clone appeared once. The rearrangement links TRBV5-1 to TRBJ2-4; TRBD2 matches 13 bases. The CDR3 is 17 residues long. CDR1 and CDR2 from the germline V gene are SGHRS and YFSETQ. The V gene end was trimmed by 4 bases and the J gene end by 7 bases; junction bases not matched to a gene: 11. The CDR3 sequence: CASSTGLAGEVFNIQYF. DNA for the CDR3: TGCGCCAGCAGCACCGGACTAGCGGGAGAGGTTTTCAACATTCAGTACTTC.

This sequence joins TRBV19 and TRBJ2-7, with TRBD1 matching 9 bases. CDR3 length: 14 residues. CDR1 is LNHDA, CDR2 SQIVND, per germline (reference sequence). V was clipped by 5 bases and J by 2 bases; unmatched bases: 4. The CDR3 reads CASSPRTGAYEQYF. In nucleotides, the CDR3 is TGTGCCAGTAGTCCTCGGACAGGGGCCTACGAGCAGTACTTC.

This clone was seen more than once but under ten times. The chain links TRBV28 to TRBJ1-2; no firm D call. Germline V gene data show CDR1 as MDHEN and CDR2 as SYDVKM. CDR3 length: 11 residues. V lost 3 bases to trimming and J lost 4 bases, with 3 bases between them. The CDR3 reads CASSLAYGYTF. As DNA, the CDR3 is TGTGCCAGCAGTTTGGCCTATGGCTACACCTTC.

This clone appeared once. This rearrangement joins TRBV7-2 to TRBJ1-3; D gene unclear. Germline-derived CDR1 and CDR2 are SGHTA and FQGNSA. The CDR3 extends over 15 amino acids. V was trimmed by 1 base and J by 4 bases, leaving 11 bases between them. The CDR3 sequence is CASSLELGTGNTIYF. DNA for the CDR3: TGTGCCAGCAGCTTAGAGTTGGGAACCGGAAACACCATATATTTT.

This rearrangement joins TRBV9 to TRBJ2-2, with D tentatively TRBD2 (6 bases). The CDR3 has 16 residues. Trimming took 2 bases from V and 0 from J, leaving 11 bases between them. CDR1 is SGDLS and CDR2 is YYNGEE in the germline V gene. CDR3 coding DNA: TGTGCCAGCAGCGTGCGCGGGGTCCCGAACACCGGGGAGCTGTTTTTT. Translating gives CASSVRGVPNTGELFF. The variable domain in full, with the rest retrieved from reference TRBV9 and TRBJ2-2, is DSGVTQTPKHLITATGQRVTLRCSPRSGDLSVYWYQQSLDQGLQFLIQYYNGEERAKGNILERFSAQQFPDLHSELNLSSLELGDSALYFCASSVRGVPNTGELFFGEGSRLTVL.